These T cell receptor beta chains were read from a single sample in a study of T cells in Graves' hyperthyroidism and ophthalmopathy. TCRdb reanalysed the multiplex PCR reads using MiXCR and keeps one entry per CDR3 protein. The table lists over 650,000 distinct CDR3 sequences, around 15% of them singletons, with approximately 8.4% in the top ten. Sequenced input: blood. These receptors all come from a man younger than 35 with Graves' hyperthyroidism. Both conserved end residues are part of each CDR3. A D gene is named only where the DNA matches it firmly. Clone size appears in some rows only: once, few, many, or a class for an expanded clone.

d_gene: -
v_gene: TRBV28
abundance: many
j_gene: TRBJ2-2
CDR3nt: TGTGCCAGCACCTGGAGGGGGCGCGGCACCGGGGAGCTGTTTTTT
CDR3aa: CASTWRGRGTGELFF

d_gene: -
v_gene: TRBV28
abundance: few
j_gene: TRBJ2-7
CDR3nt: TGTGCCAGCAGCGACTTTAGCGCCCACGAGCAGTACTTC
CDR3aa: CASSDFSAHEQYF

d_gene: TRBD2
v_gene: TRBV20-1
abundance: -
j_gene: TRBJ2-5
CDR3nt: TGCAGTGCGAAGCCGCCTAGCGGGAGGAGCGAGACCCAGTACTTC
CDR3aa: CSAKPPSGRSETQYF

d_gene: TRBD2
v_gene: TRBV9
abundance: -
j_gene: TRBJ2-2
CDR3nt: TGTGCCAGCAGCCCGACTAGCGGGAGCTCCGCCGGGGAGCTGTTTTTT
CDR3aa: CASSPTSGSSAGELFF

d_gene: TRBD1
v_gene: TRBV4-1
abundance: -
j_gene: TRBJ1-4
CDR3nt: TGCGCCAGCAGCCCTCCGGGACAGGGTTCCGAAAAACTGTTTTTT
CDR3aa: CASSPPGQGSEKLFF

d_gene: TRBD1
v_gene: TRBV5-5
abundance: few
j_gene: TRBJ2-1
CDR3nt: TGTGCCAGCAGCTTGGAACAGGGGTACAATGAGCAGTTCTTC
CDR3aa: CASSLEQGYNEQFF

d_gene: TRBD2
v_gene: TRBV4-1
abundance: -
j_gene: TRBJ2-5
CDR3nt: TGCGCCAGCAGCCAAGATAGGCTAGCGGGAGTGGAGACCCAGTACTTC
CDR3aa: CASSQDRLAGVETQYF

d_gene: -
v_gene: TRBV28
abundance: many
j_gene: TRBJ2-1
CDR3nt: TGTGCCAGCAGTTTAAGTAGGGGCTCCTACAATGAGCAGTTCTTC
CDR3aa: CASSLSRGSYNEQFF

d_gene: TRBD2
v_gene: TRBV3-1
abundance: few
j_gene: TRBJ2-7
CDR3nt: TGTGCCAGCAGCGTTGAACTAGCGGGCTACGAGCAGTACTTC
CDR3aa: CASSVELAGYEQYF

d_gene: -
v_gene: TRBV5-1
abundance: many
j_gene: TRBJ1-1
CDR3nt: TGTGCCAGCAGTCTCGGGGGCCCGAACACTGAAGCTTTCTTT
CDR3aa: CASSLGGPNTEAFF

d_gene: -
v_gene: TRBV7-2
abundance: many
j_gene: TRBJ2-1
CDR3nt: TGTGCCAGCAGCTCACAGGGAGGTGCCTACAATGAGCAGTTCTTC
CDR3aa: CASSSQGGAYNEQFF

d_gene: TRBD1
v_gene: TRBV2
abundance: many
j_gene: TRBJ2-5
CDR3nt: TGTGCCAGCAGGCCCACAGGGGGCCGGGAGACCCAGTACTTC
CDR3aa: CASRPTGGRETQYF

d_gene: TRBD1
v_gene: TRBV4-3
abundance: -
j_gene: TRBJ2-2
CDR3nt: TGCGCCAGCAGCCGCCGACAGGGCGGGTTAAACACCGGGGAGCTGTTTTTT
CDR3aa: CASSRRQGGLNTGELFF

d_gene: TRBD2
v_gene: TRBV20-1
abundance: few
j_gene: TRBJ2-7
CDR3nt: TGCAGTGCGCTTACCGGGACTAGCGGGATCGAGCAGTACTTC
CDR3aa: CSALTGTSGIEQYF

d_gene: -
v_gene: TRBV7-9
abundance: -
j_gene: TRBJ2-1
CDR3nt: TGTGCCAGCAGCTTAGCCGAGACTAGGTTCCACAATGAGCAGTTCTTC
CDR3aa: CASSLAETRFHNEQFF

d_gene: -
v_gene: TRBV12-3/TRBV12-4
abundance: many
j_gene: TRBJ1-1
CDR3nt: TGTGCCAGCAGTTTCAGAGTGACTGAAGCTTTCTTT
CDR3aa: CASSFRVTEAFF

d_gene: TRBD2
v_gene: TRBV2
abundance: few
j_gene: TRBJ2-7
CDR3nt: TGTGCCAGCAGACAAGGACTAGCGGGGTACGAGCAGTACTTC
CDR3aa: CASRQGLAGYEQYF

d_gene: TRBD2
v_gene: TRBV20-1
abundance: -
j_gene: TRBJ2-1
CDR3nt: TGCAGTGCTAGTCATAGGGCGGGAGTTCATGAGCAGTTCTTC
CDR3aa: CSASHRAGVHEQFF

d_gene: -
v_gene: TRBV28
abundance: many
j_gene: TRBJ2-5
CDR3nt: TGTGCCAGCAGTACGCGGACGGGTGGCCAAGAGACCCAGTACTTC
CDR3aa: CASSTRTGGQETQYF

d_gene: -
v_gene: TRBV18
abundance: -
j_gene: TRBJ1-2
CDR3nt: TGTGCCAGCTCACCACCCGGGGGGAACCCCTATGGCTACACCTTC
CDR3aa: CASSPPGGNPYGYTF

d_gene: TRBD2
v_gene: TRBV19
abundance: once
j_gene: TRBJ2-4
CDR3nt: TGTGCCAGTAGCCGGATGGGCGGGAGGGAGGACATTCAGTACTTC
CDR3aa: CASSRMGGREDIQYF

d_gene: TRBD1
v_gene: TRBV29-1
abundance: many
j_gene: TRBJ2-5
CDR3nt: TGCAGCGCCAGGACAGGGGCGGCGACCCAGTACTTC
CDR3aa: CSARTGAATQYF

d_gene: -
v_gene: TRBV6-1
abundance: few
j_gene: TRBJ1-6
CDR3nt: TGTGCCAGCAGGGAGGTGCCAAATAATTCACCCCTCCACTTT
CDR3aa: CASREVPNNSPLHF

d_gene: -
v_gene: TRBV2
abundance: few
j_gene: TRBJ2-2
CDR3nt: TGTGCCAGCAGGGGGACCTACACCGGGGAGCTGTTTTTT
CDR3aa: CASRGTYTGELFF

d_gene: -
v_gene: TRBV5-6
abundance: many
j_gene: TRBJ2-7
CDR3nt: TGTGCCAGCAGCTCTTTATGGACCGGGGCACCCTCCTACGAGCAGTACTTC
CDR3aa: CASSSLWTGAPSYEQYF

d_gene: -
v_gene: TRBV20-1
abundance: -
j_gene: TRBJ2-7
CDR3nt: TGCAGTGCTAGGGTCTCCCGACTTGCCTACGAGCAGTACTTC
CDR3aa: CSARVSRLAYEQYF

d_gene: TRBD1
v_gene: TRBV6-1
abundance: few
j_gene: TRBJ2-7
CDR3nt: TGTGCCAGCGGACGGGGACAGGACAACCACGAGCAGTACTTC
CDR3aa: CASGRGQDNHEQYF

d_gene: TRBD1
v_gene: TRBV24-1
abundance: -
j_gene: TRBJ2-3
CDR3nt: TGTGCCACCAGGGAGACAGGGGTCTACACAGATACGCAGTATTTT
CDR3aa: CATRETGVYTDTQYF

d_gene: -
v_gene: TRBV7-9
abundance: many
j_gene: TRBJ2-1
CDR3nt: TGTGCCAGCAGCTTAGGGAGCAGGCACAATGAGCAGTTCTTC
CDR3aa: CASSLGSRHNEQFF

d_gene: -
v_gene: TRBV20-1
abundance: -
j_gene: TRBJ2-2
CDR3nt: TGCAGTGCTAGGTTTCCGGCGGGAAGAACCGGGGAGCTGTTTTTT
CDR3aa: CSARFPAGRTGELFF

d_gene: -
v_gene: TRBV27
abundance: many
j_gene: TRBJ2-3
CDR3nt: TGTGCCAGCAGTTTACGGGGACATATAGACAGATACGCGCAGTATTTT
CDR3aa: CASSLRGHIDRYAQYF